The 2 T cell receptor beta chains presented below share a single source sample, sequenced in a study of Ad26.COV2.S vaccination and SARS-CoV-2 variants. The assay was immunoSEQ multiplex PCR, and TCRdb's table has in-frame clones only and misses some. This sample yields around 250,000 clones, of which around 90% are seen a single time; 2.9% belongs to the top ten. Documented treatment: about 20 received Ad26.COV2.S at low or high dose, single or two shots; 5 received placebo; per-sample allocation not given. Day 63 after the first vaccine or placebo injection was the time point for sampling. Sequencing was performed on peripheral blood, taken in a trial of Ad26.COV2.S vaccine versus placebo. These receptors were obtained from a person between 18 and 65 years old who received the Ad26.COV2.S COVID-19 vaccine or a placebo.

The rearrangement links TRBV2 to TRBJ1-1, with TRBD1 as a possible D gene (5 bases). The CDR3 length is 11 residues. The germline V and J ends were trimmed by 6 bases and 8 bases, with 10 bases remaining between them. CDR1 SNHLY and CDR2 FYNNEI come from the germline V gene. CDR3 coding DNA: TGTGCCAGCAGCCGCGGGGGGGAAGCTTTCTTT. Protein product: CASSRGGEAFF. The full variable domain, in which reference TRBV2 and TRBJ1-1 provide the parts outside the CDR3, is EPEVTQTPSHQVTQMGQEVILRCVPISNHLYFYWYRQILGQKVEFLVSFYNNEISEKSEIFDDQFSVERPDGSNFTLKIRSTKLEDSAMYFCASSRGGEAFFGQGTRLTVV.

This chain connects TRBV11-2 to TRBJ2-1; the D gene is possibly TRBD2 (5 bases). V was cut by 10 bases and J by 4 bases, with 20 bases left in between. In germline, CDR1 is SGHAT, CDR2 FQNNGV. This CDR3 region has 15 residues. CDR3 nucleotides: TGTGCCACGGGCGCGGGCGGCCGGGAATACAATGAGCAGTTCTTC. Protein product: CATGAGGREYNEQFF.